This T cell receptor beta chain is from a study of technical replicates of blood from a handful of donors. Trimming took 6 bases from V and 5 from J, leaving 10 bases between them. The CDR3 is made up of 12 amino acids. The germline V gene has CDR1 SGHTA and CDR2 FQGNSA. Assay: immunoSEQ multiplex PCR; the TCRdb copy retains only in-frame clones and omits some. The sample lists under 75,000 clones; 92% were seen once. This receptor was identified in a human donor in good health. Some clones in this sample may be carry-over from other donors' samples. Sequenced material: PBMCs. V is TRBV7-2 and J is TRBJ2-5; unclear D gene. CDR3 protein: CASSQYSETQYF. Here the CDR3 DNA reads TGTGCCAGCAGTCAATACTCGGAGACCCAGTACTTC.